These T cell receptor beta chains were read from a single sample in a study of shared clonotypes between healthy human individuals. Repertoires were generated with immunoSEQ multiplex PCR, while TCRdb's copy carries only in-frame clones and drops some. The sample yields under 1 million clones, around 96% seen once. The sequencing input was naive CD8+ T cells sorted from blood. These receptors were collected from a man aged 25-45 years in good health. CDR3s include the opening cysteine and the closing phenylalanine or tryptophan. D genes are given only for firm matches. Only part of the rows carry a size: once, few, many, or a class if the clone is expanded.

v_gene	abundance	j_gene	d_gene	CDR3nt	CDR3aa
TRBV5-1	once	TRBJ2-3	TRBD1	TGCGCCAGCAGCTTGGGACAGGGGGCAGATACGCAGTATTTT	CASSLGQGADTQYF
TRBV6-1	NA	TRBJ1-5	NA	TGTGCCAGCGGGGTTGATAGGAATCAGCCCCAGCATTTT	CASGVDRNQPQHF
TRBV27	NA	TRBJ2-7	NA	TGTGCCAGCAGTATCGGGACAAGCTACGAGCAGTACTTC	CASSIGTSYEQYF
TRBV5-5	NA	TRBJ2-7	NA	TGTGCCAGCAGCTTGGATTCAGGGGCTACATCCTACGAGCAGTACTTC	CASSLDSGATSYEQYF
TRBV5-5	NA	TRBJ2-5	NA	TGTGCCAGCAGCGAAGATATCGGCAGCCCCCAAGAGACCCAGTACTTC	CASSEDIGSPQETQYF
TRBV10-2	NA	TRBJ2-3	NA	NA	CASFVGGGTDLYF
TRBV27	NA	TRBJ2-3	TRBD1	TGTGCCAGTCAGACAGGGGCCTTCACAGATACGCAGTATTTT	CASQTGAFTDTQYF
TRBV4-1	NA	TRBJ2-7	NA	TGCGCCAGCAGCCAAGATGCATGGCAGGGAACCTTTGACGAGCAGTACTTC	CASSQDAWQGTFDEQYF
TRBV9	NA	TRBJ1-5	NA	TGTGCCAGCAGCCCCGATGGCGTCAATCAGCCCCAGCATTTT	CASSPDGVNQPQHF
TRBV25-1	NA	TRBJ2-2	NA	TGTGCCAGCAGTGAAGGGGGCACCGGCGGGGAGCTGTTTTTT	CASSEGGTGGELFF
TRBV5-4	NA	TRBJ2-7	NA	TGTGCCAGCAGCTCGACGGGTCGTTGGGAGCAGTACTTC	CASSSTGRWEQYF
TRBV30	NA	TRBJ1-4	NA	TGTGCCTGGAGTGGGTATGAGACAGTCTATGAAAAACTGTTTTTT	CAWSGYETVYEKLFF
TRBV14	NA	TRBJ1-4	NA	TGTGCCAGCAGCCAAGTAATGTCGGACAGTGCAGAAAAACTGTTTTTT	CASSQVMSDSAEKLFF
TRBV7-9	NA	TRBJ2-1	NA	TGTGCCAGCAGCCCACCCCAAGGGGCCGTTGTGGAGCAGTTCTTC	CASSPPQGAVVEQFF
TRBV4-3	NA	TRBJ2-7	NA	TGCGCCAGCAGCCAAGGTAAAGGTGGGCAGCCCACCTTC	CASSQGKGGQPTF
TRBV7-9	NA	TRBJ2-7	TRBD2	TGTGCCAGCAGCTCCGGGGGACTAGCGGGTCTCTACGAGCAGTACTTC	CASSSGGLAGLYEQYF
TRBV6-1	NA	TRBJ1-4	NA	TGTGCCAGCAGTGAAGCTTCGGTCCCCGGCGGTGAAAAACTGTTTTTT	CASSEASVPGGEKLFF
TRBV6-6	NA	TRBJ2-2	NA	TGTGCCAGCAGTGGACTTTCCACCGGGGAGCTGTTTTTT	CASSGLSTGELFF
TRBV18	NA	TRBJ2-1	NA	TGTGCCAGCTCACCACAGGTAGATGAGCAGTTCTTC	CASSPQVDEQFF
TRBV27	NA	TRBJ2-7	TRBD1	TGTGCCAGCAGTACAGGACAGGTACCCTTCCACGAGCAGTACTTC	CASSTGQVPFHEQYF
TRBV27	NA	TRBJ2-5	NA	TGTGCCAGCAGTTTAGCGGGGCGAGGCGGGGAGACCCAGTACTTC	CASSLAGRGGETQYF
TRBV6-6	NA	TRBJ2-7	NA	TGTGCCAGCAGAACTCGGTCTCCCTCCTACGAGCAGTACTTC	CASRTRSPSYEQYF
TRBV7-9	NA	TRBJ2-2	NA	TGTGCCAGCAGAACTCGGACAGAAGGCGGGGAGCTGTTTTTT	CASRTRTEGGELFF
TRBV7-9	NA	TRBJ2-3	TRBD2	TGTGCCAGCAGCTTAACGCGGGCGGGAGGGCTCGGAGATACGCAGTATTTT	CASSLTRAGGLGDTQYF
TRBV27	few	TRBJ2-2	NA	TGTGCCAGCAGTTTTCCCACCGGGGAGCTGTTTTTT	CASSFPTGELFF
TRBV29-1	NA	TRBJ1-2	NA	TGCAGCGTTGATGCAACAGGGAACTATGGCTACACCTTC	CSVDATGNYGYTF
TRBV29-1	NA	TRBJ2-7	NA	TGCAGCGTTGTAAGCTGGGGGCAGGGAGGCGAGCAGTACTTC	CSVVSWGQGGEQYF
TRBV5-5	NA	TRBJ2-1	NA	TGTGCCAGCAGCTTGGGTGGGATGCGGCACAATGAGCAGTTCTTC	CASSLGGMRHNEQFF
TRBV10-3	NA	TRBJ2-7	NA	TGTGCCATCAGTGAAGAGGGAATCCCCTACGAGCAGTACTTC	CAISEEGIPYEQYF
TRBV27	NA	TRBJ2-5	TRBD2	TGTGCCAGCAGTCCAGTAGCGGGAGCACGAGAGACCCAGTACTTC	CASSPVAGARETQYF
TRBV15	NA	TRBJ2-5	TRBD2	TGTGCCACCAGCAGAGTTAGCGGGAGGGTCCAAGAGACCCAGTACTTC	CATSRVSGRVQETQYF
TRBV28	NA	TRBJ1-3	NA	TGTGCCAGCAGTTTGCGGCAGGGGAGAAACACCATATATTTT	CASSLRQGRNTIYF
TRBV5-4	NA	TRBJ2-7	NA	TGTGCCAGCAGCACTTGGGGACACCGCCACGAGCAGTACTTC	CASSTWGHRHEQYF
TRBV6-5	NA	TRBJ2-5	TRBD2	TGTGCCACGGGGGGACTGGAAGAGACCCAGTACTTC	CATGGLEETQYF
TRBV5-4	once	TRBJ2-7	NA	TGTGCCAGCAGCCCGGGCGCTAGGGCCTACGAGCAGTACTTC	CASSPGARAYEQYF
TRBV19	NA	TRBJ2-7	NA	TGTGCCAGTAGTATCGGGGCCTCCTACGAGCAGTACTTC	CASSIGASYEQYF
TRBV7-9	NA	TRBJ1-2	NA	TGTGCCAGCAGCTTACAAGCAGGGATAGCTCCTAACTATGGCTACACCTTC	CASSLQAGIAPNYGYTF
TRBV5-1	NA	TRBJ2-1	NA	TGCGCCAGCAGCTTAGAGGCGGCGGGATTCTCCTACAATGAGCAGTTCTTC	CASSLEAAGFSYNEQFF
TRBV7-2	NA	TRBJ2-3	NA	TGTGCCAGCACCTATCCGGGAGATACGCAGTATTTT	CASTYPGDTQYF
TRBV16	NA	TRBJ2-1	NA	TGTGCCAGCAGCCAATCGGCAGGGAACAATGAGCAGTTCTTC	CASSQSAGNNEQFF